These 2 T cell receptor beta chains originate from one sample sequenced in a study of identical twins. TCRdb passed the 5' RACE reads through MiXCR, listing each CDR3 protein once. The table lists around 230,000 distinct CDR3 sequences, roughly a tenth of them singletons, with just over 5% in the top ten. The sample consisted of memory (CD45RO+) T cells sorted from blood. The receptor set was obtained from a young woman in good health.

This clonotype was seen many times. The genes are TRBV12-3 or TRBV12-4 and TRBJ1-4; D call uncertain. This CDR3 is 13 amino acids long. Between the trimmed V and J ends, which lost 2 bases and 8 bases, there was a span of 9 bases. Here the CDR3 DNA reads TGTGCCAGCAGTTTAATGGCTGGGGAAAAACTGTTTTTT. Translation gives CASSLMAGEKLFF.

This clonotype appeared a few times. The chain is built from TRBV10-2 and TRBJ2-1; D call uncertain. Trimming left V 1 base short and J 0 bases short, with 7 bases between. The CDR3 loop spans 15 amino acids. The germline V gene has CDR1 WSHSY and CDR2 SAAADI. The CDR3 spells CASSEWGSSYNEQFF. CDR3 bases: TGCGCCAGCAGTGAGTGGGGAAGCTCCTACAATGAGCAGTTCTTC.